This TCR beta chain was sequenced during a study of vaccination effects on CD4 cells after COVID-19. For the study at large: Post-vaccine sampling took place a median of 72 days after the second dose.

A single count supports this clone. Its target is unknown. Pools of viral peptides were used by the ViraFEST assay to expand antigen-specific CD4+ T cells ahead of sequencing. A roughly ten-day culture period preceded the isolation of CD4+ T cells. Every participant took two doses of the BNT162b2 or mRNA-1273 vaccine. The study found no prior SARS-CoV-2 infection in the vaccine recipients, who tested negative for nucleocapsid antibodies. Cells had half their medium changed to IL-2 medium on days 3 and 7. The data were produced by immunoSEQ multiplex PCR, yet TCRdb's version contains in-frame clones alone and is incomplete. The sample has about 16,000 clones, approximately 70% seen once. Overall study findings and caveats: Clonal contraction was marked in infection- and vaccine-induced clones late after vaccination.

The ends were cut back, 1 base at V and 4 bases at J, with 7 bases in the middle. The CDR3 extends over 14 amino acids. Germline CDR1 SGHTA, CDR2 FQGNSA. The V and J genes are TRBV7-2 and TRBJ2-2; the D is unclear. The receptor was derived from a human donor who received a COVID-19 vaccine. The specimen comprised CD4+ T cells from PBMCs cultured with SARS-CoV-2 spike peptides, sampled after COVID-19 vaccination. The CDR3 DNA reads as TGTGCCAGCAGCTTAGATGTGACCACCGGGGAGCTGTTTTTT. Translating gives CASSLDVTTGELFF.